This T cell receptor (beta chain) originates from a study of T-cell memory formation after mild COVID-19. The study's findings and limits: Pre-infection memory carried some responding clones, suggesting that cross-reactive memory joined.

Barcoded TCR alpha and TCR beta cDNA libraries with UMIs came from 5'RACE using constant-segment primers. TCRdb passed the 5' RACE reads through MiXCR, listing each CDR3 protein once. The sample gives 25,000 to 35,000 distinct CDR3 sequences, less than 15% of which show up once; over 12% is in the top ten. The CDR3 consists of 15 residues. In germline, CDR1 is SSHAT, CDR2 FNYEAQ (reference sequence). This clonotype was observed at least ten times. The antigen is undetermined. One junction end does not reproduce the germline sequence, and a read error may be involved. The TCR was taken from an adult woman who had mild COVID-19 (a few samples of this study predate the infection). Cell type and time point are not known. Sample: PBMCs or a T cell subset sorted from them (not recorded which). This chain links TRBV7-7 with TRBJ2-7; no definite D call. The CDR3 DNA follows: TGTGCTAGCAGCTTAGCCCCGGACGGATCCTACGAGCAGTACTTC. Translating gives CASSLAPDGSYEQYF.